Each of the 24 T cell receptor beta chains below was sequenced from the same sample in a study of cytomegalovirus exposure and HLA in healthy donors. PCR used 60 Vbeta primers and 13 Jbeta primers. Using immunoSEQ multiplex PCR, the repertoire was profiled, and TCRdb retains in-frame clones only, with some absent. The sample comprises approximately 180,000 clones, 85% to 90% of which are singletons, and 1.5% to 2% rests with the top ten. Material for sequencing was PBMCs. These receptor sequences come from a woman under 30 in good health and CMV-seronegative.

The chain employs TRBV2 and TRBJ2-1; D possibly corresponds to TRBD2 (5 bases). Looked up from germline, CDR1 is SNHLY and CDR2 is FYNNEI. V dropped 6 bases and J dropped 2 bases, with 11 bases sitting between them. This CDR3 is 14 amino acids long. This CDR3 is CASRELVTYNEQFF. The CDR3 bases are TGTGCCAGCAGGGAACTAGTTACCTACAATGAGCAGTTCTTC.

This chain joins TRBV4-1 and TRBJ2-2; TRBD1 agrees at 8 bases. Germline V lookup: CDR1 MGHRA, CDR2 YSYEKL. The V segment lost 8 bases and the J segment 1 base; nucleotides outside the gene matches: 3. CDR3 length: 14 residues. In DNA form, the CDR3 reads TGCGCCAGCGGGACAGGTTGGAACACCGGGGAGCTGTTTTTT. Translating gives CASGTGWNTGELFF.

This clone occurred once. The CDR3 DNA reads TGTGCCACCAGCAGAGGCGGGGGGGCCGGGGAGACCCAGTACTTC. This sequence encodes CATSRGGGAGETQYF. V is TRBV15 and J is TRBJ2-5, with 9 bases aligning to TRBD2. The CDR3 spans 15 residues. Trimming took 1 base from V and 5 from J; bases not matched to a gene: 5. Looked up from germline, CDR1 is LNHNV and CDR2 is YYDKDF (reference sequence).

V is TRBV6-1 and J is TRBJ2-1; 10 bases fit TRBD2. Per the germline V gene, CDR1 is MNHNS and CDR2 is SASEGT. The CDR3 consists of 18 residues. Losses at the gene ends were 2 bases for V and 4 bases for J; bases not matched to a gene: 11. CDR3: CASSESKVAGGQYNEQFF. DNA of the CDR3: TGTGCCAGCAGTGAATCCAAGGTAGCGGGGGGCCAATACAATGAGCAGTTCTTC.

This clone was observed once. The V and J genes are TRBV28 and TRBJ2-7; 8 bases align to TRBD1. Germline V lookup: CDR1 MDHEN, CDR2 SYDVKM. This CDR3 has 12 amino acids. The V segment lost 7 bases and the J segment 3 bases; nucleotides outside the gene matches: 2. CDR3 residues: CASTGGRYEQYF. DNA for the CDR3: TGTGCCAGCACAGGGGGCCGCTACGAGCAGTACTTC.

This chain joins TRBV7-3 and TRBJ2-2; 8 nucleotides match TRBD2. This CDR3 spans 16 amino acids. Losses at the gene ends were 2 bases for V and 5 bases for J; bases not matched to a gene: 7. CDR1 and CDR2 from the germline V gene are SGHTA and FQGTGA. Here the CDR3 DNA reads TGTGCCAGCAGCTTAGGGTCGGGAGGGCTTACCGGGGAGCTGTTTTTT. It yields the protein CASSLGSGGLTGELFF. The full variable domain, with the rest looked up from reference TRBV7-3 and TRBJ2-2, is GAGVSQTPSNKVTEKGKYVELRCDPISGHTALYWYRQSLGQGPEFLIYFQGTGAADDSGLPNDRFFAVRPEGSVSTLKIQRTERGDSAVYLCASSLGSGGLTGELFFGEGSRLTVL.

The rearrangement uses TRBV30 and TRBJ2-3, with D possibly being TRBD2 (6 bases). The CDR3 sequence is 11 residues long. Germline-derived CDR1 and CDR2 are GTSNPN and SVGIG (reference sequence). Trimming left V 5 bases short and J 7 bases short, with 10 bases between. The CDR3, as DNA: TGTGCCTGGGGCGGGATTTATACGCAGTATTTT. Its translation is CAWGGIYTQYF.

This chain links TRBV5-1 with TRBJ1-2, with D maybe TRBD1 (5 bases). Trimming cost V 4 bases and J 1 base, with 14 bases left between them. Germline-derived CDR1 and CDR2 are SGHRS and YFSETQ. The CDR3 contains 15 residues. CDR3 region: CASSLGSQGNYGYTF. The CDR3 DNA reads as TGCGCCAGCAGCCTCGGGTCCCAGGGTAACTATGGCTACACCTTC.

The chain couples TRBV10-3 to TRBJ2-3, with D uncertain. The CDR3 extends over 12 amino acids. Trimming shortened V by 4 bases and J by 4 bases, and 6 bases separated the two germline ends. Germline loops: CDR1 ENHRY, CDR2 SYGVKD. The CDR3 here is CAISGVSDTQYF. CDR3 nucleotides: TGTGCCATCAGTGGCGTTTCAGATACGCAGTATTTT.

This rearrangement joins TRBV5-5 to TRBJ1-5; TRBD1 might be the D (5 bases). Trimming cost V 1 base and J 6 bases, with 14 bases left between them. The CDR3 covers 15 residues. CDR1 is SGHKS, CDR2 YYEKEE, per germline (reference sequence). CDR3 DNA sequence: TGTGCCAGCAGCTTGTTCCCGGGGGTCGCTCAGCCCCAGCATTTT. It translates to CASSLFPGVAQPQHF. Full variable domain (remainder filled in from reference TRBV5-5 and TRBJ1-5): DAGVTQSPTHLIKTRGQQVTLRCSPISGHKSVSWYQQVLGQGPQFIFQYYEKEERGRGNFPDRFSARQFPNYSSELNVNALLLGDSALYLCASSLFPGVAQPQHFGDGTRLSIL.

As DNA, the CDR3 is TGTGCCAGCAGCTATTTTTGGAGGGCAAATGCCTACGAGCAGTACTTC. Its protein is CASSYFWRANAYEQYF. The chain employs TRBV5-6 and TRBJ2-7; D possibly corresponds to TRBD2 (6 bases). From germline, CDR1 is SGHDT and CDR2 YYEEEE. V was pared by 3 bases and J by 2 bases, with 18 bases between. This CDR3 spans 16 amino acids. Variable domain in full (rest from reference TRBV5-6 and TRBJ2-7): DAGVTQSPTHLIKTRGQQVTLRCSPKSGHDTVSWYQQALGQGPQFIFQYYEEEERQRGNFPDRFSGHQFPNYSSELNVNALLLGDSALYLCASSYFWRANAYEQYFGPGTRLTVT.

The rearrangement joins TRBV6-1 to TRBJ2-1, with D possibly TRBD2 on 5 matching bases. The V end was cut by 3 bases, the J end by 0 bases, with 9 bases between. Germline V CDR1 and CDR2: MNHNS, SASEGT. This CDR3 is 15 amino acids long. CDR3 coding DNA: TGTGCCAGCAGTGAGGGGAGCAGCTCCTACAATGAGCAGTTCTTC. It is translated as CASSEGSSSYNEQFF.

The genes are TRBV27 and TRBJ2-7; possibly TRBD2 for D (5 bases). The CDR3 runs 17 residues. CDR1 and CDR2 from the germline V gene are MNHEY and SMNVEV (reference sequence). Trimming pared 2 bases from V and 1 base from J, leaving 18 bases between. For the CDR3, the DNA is TGTGCCAGCAGTTTAGCCGGAACGATGAGCGGATCCTACGAGCAGTACTTC. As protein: CASSLAGTMSGSYEQYF.

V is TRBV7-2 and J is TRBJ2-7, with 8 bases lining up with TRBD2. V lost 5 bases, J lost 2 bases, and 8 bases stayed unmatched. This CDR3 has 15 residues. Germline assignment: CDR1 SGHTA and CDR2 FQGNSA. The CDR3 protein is CASSEQTGGAYEQYF. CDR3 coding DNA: TGTGCCAGCAGCGAGCAGACCGGGGGGGCCTACGAGCAGTACTTC.

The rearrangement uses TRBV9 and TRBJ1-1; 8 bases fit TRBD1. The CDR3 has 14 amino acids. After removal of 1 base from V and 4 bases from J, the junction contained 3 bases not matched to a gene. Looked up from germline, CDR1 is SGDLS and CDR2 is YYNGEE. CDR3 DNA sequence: TGTGCCAGCAGCGTAACAGGGGGAAGCACTGAAGCTTTCTTT. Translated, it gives CASSVTGGSTEAFF.

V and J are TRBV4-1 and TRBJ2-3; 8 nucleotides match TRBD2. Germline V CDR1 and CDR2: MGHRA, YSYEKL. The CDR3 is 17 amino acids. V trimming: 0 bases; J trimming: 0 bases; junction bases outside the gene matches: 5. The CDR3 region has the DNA TGCGCCAGCAGCCAAGAGTCCGGGGGGGGTAGCACAGATACGCAGTATTTT. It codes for CASSQESGGGSTDTQYF.

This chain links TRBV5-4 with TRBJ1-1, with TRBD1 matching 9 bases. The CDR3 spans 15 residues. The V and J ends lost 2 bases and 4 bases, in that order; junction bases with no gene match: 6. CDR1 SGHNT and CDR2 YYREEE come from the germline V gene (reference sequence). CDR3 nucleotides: TGTGCCAGCAGCTTAGAAACAGGGGGCGGCACTGAAGCTTTCTTT. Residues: CASSLETGGGTEAFF.

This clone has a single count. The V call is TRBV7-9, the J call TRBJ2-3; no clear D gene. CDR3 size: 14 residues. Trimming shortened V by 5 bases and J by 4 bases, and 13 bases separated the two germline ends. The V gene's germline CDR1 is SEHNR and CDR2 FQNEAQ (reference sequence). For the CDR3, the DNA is TGTGCCAGCAGCCCGGTAATAAGCCCAGATACGCAGTATTTT. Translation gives CASSPVISPDTQYF.

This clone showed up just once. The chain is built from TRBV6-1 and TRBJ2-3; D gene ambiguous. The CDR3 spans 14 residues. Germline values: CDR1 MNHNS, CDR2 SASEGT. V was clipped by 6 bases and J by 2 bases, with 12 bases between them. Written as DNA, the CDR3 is TGTGCCAGCAGCCCCGGGTATATCACAGATACGCAGTATTTT. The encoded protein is CASSPGYITDTQYF.

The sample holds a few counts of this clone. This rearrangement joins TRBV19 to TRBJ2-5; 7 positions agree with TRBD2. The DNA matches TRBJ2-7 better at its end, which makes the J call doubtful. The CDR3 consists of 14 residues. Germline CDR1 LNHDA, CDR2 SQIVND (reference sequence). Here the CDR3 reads CASSSRLATYEQYF. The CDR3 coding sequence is TGTGCCAGTAGTTCTAGACTAGCTACCTACGAGCAGTACTTC.

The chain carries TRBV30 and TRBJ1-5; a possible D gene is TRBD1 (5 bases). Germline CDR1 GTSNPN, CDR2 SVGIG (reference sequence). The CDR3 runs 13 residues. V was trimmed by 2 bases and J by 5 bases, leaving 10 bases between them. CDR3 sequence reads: CAWSPREDQPQHF. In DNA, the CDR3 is TGTGCCTGGAGTCCCAGGGAGGATCAGCCCCAGCATTTT.

The CDR3 protein is CASSYSRGDLNEQFF. The CDR3 DNA sequence: TGTGCCAGCAGTTACTCGCGGGGGGACCTCAATGAGCAGTTCTTC. The chain employs TRBV6-5 and TRBJ2-1, with 8 bases aligning to TRBD2. This CDR3 has 15 residues. Looked up from germline, CDR1 is MNHEY and CDR2 is SVGAGI. V lost 0 bases and J lost 6; bases outside the gene matches: 4.

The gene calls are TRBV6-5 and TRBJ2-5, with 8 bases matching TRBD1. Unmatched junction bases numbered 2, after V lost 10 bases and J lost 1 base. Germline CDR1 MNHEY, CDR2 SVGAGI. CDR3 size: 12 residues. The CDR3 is CATRGPQETQYF. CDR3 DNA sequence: TGTGCCACCAGGGGGCCCCAAGAGACCCAGTACTTC.

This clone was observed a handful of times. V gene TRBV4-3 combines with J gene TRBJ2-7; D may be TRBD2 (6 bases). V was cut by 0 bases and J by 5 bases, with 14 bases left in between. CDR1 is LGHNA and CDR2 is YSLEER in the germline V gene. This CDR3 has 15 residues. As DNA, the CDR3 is TGCGCCAGCAGCCAAGATCTAGGGGCTAGCGACGAGCAGTACTTC. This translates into CASSQDLGASDEQYF.